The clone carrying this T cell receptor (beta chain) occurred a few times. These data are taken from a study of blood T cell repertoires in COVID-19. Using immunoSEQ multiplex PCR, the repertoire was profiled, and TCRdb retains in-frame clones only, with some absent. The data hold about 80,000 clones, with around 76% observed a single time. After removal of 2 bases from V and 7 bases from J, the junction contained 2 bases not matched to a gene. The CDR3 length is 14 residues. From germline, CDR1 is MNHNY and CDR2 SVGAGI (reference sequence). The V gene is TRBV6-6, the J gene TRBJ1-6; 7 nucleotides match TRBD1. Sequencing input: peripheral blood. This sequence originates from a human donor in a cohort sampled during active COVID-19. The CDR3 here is CASSYATGNSPLHF. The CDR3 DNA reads TGTGCCAGCAGTTACGCGACAGGGAATTCACCCCTCCACTTT.